In its sample, the clone carrying this T cell receptor beta chain ranks as medium-sized. Its antigen is not identified. The data are from a study of T-cell memory formation after mild COVID-19. Findings and limits, study-wide: Day 15 to 85 contracting clones showed balanced CD4/CD8; day 15 to 37 expanders favored CD4+.

After 5'RACE with constant-segment primers, TCR alpha and TCR beta cDNA libraries carrying sample barcodes and UMIs were obtained. Each CDR3 protein is one row after TCRdb ran MiXCR on the 5' RACE reads. Counted here are thousands of distinct CDR3 sequences, roughly 60% occurring once; the ten biggest clones make up 2% to 3%. The CDR3 spans 16 residues. V lost 3 bases and J lost 6, with 20 bases in between. CDR1 is SGHTA and CDR2 is FQGNSA in the germline V gene. This clonotype was sampled from an adult who had mild COVID-19 (a few samples of this study predate the infection). Cell type and time point are not known. J is TRBJ1-2 and V is TRBV7-2; D gene ambiguous. Sequenced: PBMCs or a T cell subset sorted from them (not recorded which). The CDR3 protein is CASSFLHNGPTNGYTF. The CDR3 bases are TGTGCCAGCAGCTTTCTCCACAACGGCCCGACTAATGGCTACACCTTC.